One TCR beta chain is described in this entry. Which antigen it targets is not known. Per-base quality was not reported, and no clone a single base away is much larger than it. The data are from a study of T cells after yellow fever vaccination (dated by TCRdb to the late 2010s). Some background on the complete study: The SMART-Seq v4 Ultra Low Input RNA kit was used to prepare libraries from fractions with low cell numbers. Bulk TCR alpha and beta repertoires were sequenced longitudinally to track T-cell clones before and after primary and booster YFV17D yellow fever vaccination. Two healthy male donors made up the cohort, one aged 18 to 29 years and the other aged 30 to 40 years. Blood was collected at multiple timepoints before and after primary and secondary immunization, and bulk PBMC replicates and cell subsets were isolated. Findings and caveats that apply to the study as a whole: The secondary T-cell response was found to be weaker but faster than the primary response, with a peak reached on day 5 rather than on day 15. A small share of clonotypes occurred in both CD4 and CD8 compartments, likely arising from convergent recombination. The study included only two donors, which limits how far the findings can be generalized. Computational filtering was required because FACS-sorted repertoires could contain abundant contaminating clonotypes from the bulk population. After the booster, most clones that had expanded after primary vaccination were detected again (about 95% of CD4 and around 88% of CD8), suggesting broad maintenance of memory.

TCR cDNA was synthesized by 5'RACE template switching, which introduced a universal primer site and unique molecular identifiers. cDNA synthesis was primed from both the TCR alpha and TCR beta constant segments. Two PCR steps were used to amplify libraries, with sample barcodes and sequencing adapters being added in the second step. Sequencing of libraries was performed on Illumina HiSeq 2500 (2x100 bp) or NovaSeq (2x150 bp). The paper's processing steps were these. Reads were demultiplexed and collapsed into UMI consensus sequences with MIGEC, and V(D)J alignment was performed with MiXCR. Vaccine-responding clonotypes were defined with edgeR using replicate PBMC samples, requiring FDR below 0.01 and a log2 fold change above 5 up to day 15. CD4 or CD8 identity was assigned to each bulk clonotype according to whether the clonotype was present at higher abundance in the sequenced CD4 repertoire or the sequenced CD8 repertoire. Clones were called with MiXCR by TCRdb after fastp trimmed the public reads at Q25, and only in-frame beta chains were retained. A single entry per CDR3 protein holds the most common genes and DNA from its merged rows. These V and J calls derive from TCRdb rather than the authors' analysis. The sample data list approximately 580,000 distinct CDR3 sequences, and around a sixth of these were observed just once. The ten largest account for around 16% of the sample.

The V end loses 0 bases and the J end loses 3 bases, and a stretch of 10 bases separates them. Via the germline V gene, CDR1 is SGHRS and CDR2 YFSETQ. The CDR3 starts with the cysteine, ends with the phenylalanine, and has 14 residues. Just CDR3 DNA is preserved here, 42 bases in frame from base 1. Interpreted using the paper, the treatment or condition label stands for: live attenuated yellow fever vaccine strain. Two biological replicates of bulk PBMCs were collected at each blood-draw timepoint. PBMCs were isolated from peripheral blood using a standard Ficoll-Paque protocol. TriZol was used to extract RNA from bulk PBMCs, CD4 and CD8 fractions, and dextramer-positive and dextramer-negative fractions.

The clonotype originates from a man between 18 and 29 years old who received the YFV17D yellow fever vaccine. The source was PBMCs, collected 5 days after the first yellow fever vaccination. The receptor chain draws on TRBV5-1 and TRBJ2-7; confidence is insufficient to name the D gene. In nucleotides, the sequence is TGCGCCAGCAGCTTGGCCAATATGGGCTACGAGCAGTACTTC. Its protein reads: CASSLANMGYEQYF.